This T cell receptor (beta chain) was recovered during a study of response to subunit inactivated influenza vaccine. This clonotype was seen at least ten times. The V gene's germline CDR1 is MDHEN and CDR2 SYDVKM. The CDR3 consists of 14 residues. The J segment lost 3 bases and the V segment lost 2 bases, leaving 2 bases of the junction unmatched. TCRdb re-called the RT-PCR reads with MiXCR, one entry per CDR3 protein. The sample carries 600,000 to 700,000 distinct CDR3 sequences, less than 15% recorded once. The TCR was taken from a man between 50 and 59 years old who received an inactivated influenza vaccine. The V call is TRBV28, the J call TRBJ2-5; TRBD2 agrees at 8 bases. The sample in question was PBMCs from blood, obtained around two weeks before vaccination. In DNA, the CDR3 is TGTGCCAGCAGTTTACCGCGGGGGGAAGAGACCCAGTACTTC. Translation gives CASSLPRGEETQYF. The full variable domain, in which reference TRBV28 and TRBJ2-5 provide the parts outside the CDR3, is DVKVTQSSRYLVKRTGEKVFLECVQDMDHENMFWYRQDPGLGLRLIYFSYDVKMKEKGDIPEGYSVSREKKERFSLILESASTNQTSMYLCASSLPRGEETQYFGPGTRLLVL.